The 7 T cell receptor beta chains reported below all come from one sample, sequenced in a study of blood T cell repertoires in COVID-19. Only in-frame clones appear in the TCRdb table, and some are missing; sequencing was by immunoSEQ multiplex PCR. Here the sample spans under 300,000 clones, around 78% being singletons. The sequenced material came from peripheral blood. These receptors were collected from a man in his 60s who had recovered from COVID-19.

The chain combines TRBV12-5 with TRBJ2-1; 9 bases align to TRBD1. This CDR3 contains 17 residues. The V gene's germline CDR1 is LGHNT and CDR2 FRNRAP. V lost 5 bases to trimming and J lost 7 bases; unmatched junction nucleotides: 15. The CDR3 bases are TGTGCTAGTGGTCAAGTGGGATACGGGACAGGGTTAAATGAGCAGTTCTTC. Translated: CASGQVGYGTGLNEQFF.

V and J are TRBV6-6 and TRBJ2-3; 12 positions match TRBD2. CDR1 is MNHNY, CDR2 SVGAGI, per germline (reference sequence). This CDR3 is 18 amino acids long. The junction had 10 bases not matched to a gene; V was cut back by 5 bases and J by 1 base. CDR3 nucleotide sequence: TGTGCCAGCAGTCCGACTAGCGGGAGTCTAGCACGCACAGATACGCAGTATTTT. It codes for CASSPTSGSLARTDTQYF.

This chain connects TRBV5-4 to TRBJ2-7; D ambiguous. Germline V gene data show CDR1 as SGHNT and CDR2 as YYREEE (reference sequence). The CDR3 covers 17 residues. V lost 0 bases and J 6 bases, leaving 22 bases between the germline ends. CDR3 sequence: CASSLAGGSTPLSEQYF. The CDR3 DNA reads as TGTGCCAGCAGCTTGGCCGGTGGTTCGACACCTCTTTCCGAGCAGTACTTC.

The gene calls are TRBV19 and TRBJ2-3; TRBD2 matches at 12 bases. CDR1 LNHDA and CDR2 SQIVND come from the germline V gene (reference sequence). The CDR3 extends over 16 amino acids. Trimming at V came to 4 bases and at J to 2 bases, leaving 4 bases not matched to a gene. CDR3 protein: CASSKWTSGDTDTQYF. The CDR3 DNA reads TGTGCCAGTAGTAAGTGGACTAGCGGGGACACAGATACGCAGTATTTT.

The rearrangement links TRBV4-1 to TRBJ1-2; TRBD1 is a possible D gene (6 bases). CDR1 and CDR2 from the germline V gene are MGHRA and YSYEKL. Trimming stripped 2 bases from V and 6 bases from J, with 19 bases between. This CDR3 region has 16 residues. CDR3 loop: CASSQTPVQGIDGYTF. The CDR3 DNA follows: TGCGCCAGCAGCCAAACCCCCGTACAGGGAATCGATGGCTACACCTTC.

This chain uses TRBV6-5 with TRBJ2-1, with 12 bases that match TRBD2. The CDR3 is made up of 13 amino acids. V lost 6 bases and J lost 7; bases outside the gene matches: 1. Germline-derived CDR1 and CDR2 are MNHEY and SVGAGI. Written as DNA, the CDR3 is TGTGCCAGCAGGGGACTAGCGGGTAATGAGCAGTTCTTC. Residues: CASRGLAGNEQFF.

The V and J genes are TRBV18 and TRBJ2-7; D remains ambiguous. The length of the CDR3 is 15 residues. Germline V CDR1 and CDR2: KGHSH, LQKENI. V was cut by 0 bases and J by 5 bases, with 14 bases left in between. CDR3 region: CASSPPVPSPDEQYF. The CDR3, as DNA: TGTGCCAGCTCACCACCGGTCCCCTCCCCAGACGAGCAGTACTTC.